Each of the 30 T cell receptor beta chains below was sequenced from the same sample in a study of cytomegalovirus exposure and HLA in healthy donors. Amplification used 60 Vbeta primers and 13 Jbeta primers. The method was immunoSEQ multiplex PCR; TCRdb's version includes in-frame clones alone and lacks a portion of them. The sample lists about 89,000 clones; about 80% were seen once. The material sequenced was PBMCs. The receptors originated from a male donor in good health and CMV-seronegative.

DNA of the CDR3: TGTGCCAGCAGTTTGCCCAGGGGTCGACTTACACGGGTGAGCAATCAGCCCCAGCATTTT. This translates into CASSLPRGRLTRVSNQPQHF. The rearrangement uses TRBV28 and TRBJ1-5, with D perhaps TRBD1 (6 bases). V was cut by 3 bases and J by 1 base, with 25 bases left in between. Per the germline V gene, CDR1 is MDHEN and CDR2 is SYDVKM. This CDR3 is 20 amino acids long.

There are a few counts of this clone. The DNA of the CDR3 is TGCAGCGTTAGGACAGGGGAGGGGTATGGCTACACCTTC. Translated: CSVRTGEGYGYTF. This chain uses TRBV29-1 with TRBJ1-2, with 9 bases lining up with TRBD1. The V and J ends lost 5 bases and 5 bases, in that order; junction bases with no gene match: 6. CDR1 and CDR2 from the germline V gene are SQVTM and ANQGSEA. The CDR3 runs 13 residues.

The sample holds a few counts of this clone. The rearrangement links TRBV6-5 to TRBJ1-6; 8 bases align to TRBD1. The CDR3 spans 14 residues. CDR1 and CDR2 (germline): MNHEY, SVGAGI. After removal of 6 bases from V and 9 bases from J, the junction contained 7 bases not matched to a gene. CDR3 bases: TGTGCCAGCAGCCCCGGGACAGGAGTTTCACCCCTCCACTTT. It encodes CASSPGTGVSPLHF.

CDR3: CAIKQDDYGYTF. The CDR3 DNA reads as TGTGCCATAAAACAGGACGACTATGGCTACACCTTC. The V gene is TRBV28, the J gene TRBJ1-2; TRBD1 is a possible D gene (5 bases). V dropped 10 bases and J dropped 3 bases, with 12 bases sitting between them. The V gene's germline CDR1 is MDHEN and CDR2 SYDVKM. This CDR3 has 12 amino acids.

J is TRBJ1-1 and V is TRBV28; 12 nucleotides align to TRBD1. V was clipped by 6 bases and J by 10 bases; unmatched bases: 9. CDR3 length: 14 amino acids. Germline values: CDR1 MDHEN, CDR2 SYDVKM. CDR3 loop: CASSQGQGAKGAFF. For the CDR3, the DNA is TGTGCCAGCAGCCAGGGACAGGGGGCGAAAGGAGCTTTCTTT.

CDR3 loop: CASSLGGQFEAFF. As DNA, the CDR3 is TGTGCCAGCAGCTTAGGGGGACAGTTTGAAGCTTTCTTT. The gene calls are TRBV7-2 and TRBJ1-1; 7 bases agree with TRBD1. Germline trimming cut 1 base from V and 7 bases from J; bases unmatched to any gene: 3. There are 13 residues in the CDR3. Germline CDR1 reads SGHTA; CDR2 reads FQGNSA.

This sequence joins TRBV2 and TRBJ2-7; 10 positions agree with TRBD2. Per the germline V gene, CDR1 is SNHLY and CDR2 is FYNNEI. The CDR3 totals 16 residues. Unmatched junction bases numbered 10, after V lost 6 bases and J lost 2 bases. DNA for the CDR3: TGTGCCAGCAGCCTTAGTCTAGCGGGAGTTGCCTACGAGCAGTACTTC. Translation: CASSLSLAGVAYEQYF.

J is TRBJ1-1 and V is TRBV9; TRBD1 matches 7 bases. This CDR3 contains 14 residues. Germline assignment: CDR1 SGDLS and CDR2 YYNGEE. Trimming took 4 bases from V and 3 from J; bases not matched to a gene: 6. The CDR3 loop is CASSSGGQDTEAFF. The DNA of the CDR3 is TGTGCCAGCAGCTCAGGGGGTCAGGACACTGAAGCTTTCTTT.

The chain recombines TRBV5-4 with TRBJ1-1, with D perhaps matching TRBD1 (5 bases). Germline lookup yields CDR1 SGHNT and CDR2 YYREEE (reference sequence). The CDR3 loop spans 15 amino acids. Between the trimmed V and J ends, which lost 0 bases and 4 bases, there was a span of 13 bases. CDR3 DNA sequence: TGTGCCAGCAGCTTGGACGGGGCGGGGACCACTGAAGCTTTCTTT. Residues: CASSLDGAGTTEAFF. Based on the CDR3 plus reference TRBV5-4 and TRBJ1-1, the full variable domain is ETGVTQSPTHLIKTRGQQVTLRCSSQSGHNTVSWYQQALGQGPQFIFQYYREEENGRGNFPPRFSGLQFPNYSSELNVNALELDDSALYLCASSLDGAGTTEAFFGQGTRLTVV.

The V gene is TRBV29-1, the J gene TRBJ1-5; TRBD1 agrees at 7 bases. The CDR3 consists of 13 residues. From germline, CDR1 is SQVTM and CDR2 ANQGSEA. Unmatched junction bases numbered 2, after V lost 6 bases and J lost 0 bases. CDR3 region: CSVQGHSNQPQHF. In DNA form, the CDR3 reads TGCAGCGTACAGGGGCATAGCAATCAGCCCCAGCATTTT.

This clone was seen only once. CDR3 nucleotide sequence: TGTGCCAGCAGCCCAGGAGGGACAGGGCCTCTAATGGTCGGCTACACCTTC. Its translation is CASSPGGTGPLMVGYTF. The chain has TRBV4-2 and TRBJ1-2; 9 bases line up with TRBD1. The CDR3 totals 17 residues. Germline trimming cut 4 bases from V and 8 bases from J; bases unmatched to any gene: 17. Per germline, CDR1 LGHNA and CDR2 YNFKEQ.

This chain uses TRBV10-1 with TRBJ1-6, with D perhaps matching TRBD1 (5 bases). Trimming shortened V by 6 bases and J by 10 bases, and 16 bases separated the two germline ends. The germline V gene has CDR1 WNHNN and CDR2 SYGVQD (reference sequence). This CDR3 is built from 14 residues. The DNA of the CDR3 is TGCGCCAGCAGCCGGGACTCGCAGGGATCACCCCTCCACTTT. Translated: CASSRDSQGSPLHF.

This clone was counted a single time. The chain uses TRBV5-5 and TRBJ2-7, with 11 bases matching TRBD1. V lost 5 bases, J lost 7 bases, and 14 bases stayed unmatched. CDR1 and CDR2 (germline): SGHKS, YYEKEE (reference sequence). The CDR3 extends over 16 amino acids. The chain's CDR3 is CASRSLPGQGVGEQYF. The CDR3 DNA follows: TGTGCCAGCAGATCCCTACCGGGACAGGGGGTTGGGGAGCAGTACTTC.

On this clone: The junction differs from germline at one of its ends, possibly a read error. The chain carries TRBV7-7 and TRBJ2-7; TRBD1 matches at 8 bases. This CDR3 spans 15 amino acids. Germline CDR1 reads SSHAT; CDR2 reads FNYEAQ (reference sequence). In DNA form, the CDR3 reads TGTGCTAGCAGCTTAGGGACAGGCCCTACCTACGAGCAGTACTTC. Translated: CASSLGTGPTYEQYF.

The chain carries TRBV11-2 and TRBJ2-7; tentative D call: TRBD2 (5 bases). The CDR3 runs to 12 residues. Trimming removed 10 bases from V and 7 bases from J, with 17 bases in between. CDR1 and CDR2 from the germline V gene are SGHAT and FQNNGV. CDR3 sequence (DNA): TGTGCCATCGAAAATGGCGGGTTGGAGCAGTACTTC. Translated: CAIENGGLEQYF.

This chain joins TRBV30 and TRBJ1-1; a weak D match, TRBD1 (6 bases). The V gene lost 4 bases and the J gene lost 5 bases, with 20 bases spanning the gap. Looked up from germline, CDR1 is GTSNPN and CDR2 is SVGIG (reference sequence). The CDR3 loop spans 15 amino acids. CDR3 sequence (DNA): TGTGCCTGGATACTTTCGGGGGGGCGGAGGACTGAAGCTTTCTTT. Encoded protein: CAWILSGGRRTEAFF.

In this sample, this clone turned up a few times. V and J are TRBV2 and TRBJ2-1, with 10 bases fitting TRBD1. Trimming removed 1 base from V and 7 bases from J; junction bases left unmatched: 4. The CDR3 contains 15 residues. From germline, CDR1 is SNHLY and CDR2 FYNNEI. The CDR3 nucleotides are TGTGCCAGCAGTGAAGGGGGACAGGGGTGGAATGAGCAGTTCTTC. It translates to CASSEGGQGWNEQFF. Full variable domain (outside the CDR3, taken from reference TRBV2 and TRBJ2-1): EPEVTQTPSHQVTQMGQEVILRCVPISNHLYFYWYRQILGQKVEFLVSFYNNEISEKSEIFDDQFSVERPDGSNFTLKIRSTKLEDSAMYFCASSEGGQGWNEQFFGPGTRLTVL.

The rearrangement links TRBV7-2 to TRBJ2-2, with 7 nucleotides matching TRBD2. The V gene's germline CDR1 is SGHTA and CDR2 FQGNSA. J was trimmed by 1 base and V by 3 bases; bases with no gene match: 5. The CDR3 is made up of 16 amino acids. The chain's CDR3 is CASSLFGGENTGELFF. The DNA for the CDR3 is TGTGCCAGCAGCTTGTTTGGGGGGGAGAACACCGGGGAGCTGTTTTTT.

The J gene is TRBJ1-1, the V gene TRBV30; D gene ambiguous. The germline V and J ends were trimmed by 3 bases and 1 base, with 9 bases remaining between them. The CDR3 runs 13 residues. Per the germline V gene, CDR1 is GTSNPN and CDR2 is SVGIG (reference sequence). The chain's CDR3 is CAWRRATNTEAFF. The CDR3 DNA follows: TGTGCCTGGAGGAGGGCGACGAACACTGAAGCTTTCTTT.

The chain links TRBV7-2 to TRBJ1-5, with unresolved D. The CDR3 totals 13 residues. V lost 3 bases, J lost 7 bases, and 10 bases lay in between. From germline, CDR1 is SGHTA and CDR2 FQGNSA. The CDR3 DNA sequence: TGTGCCAGCAGCTTCATAACGGAGCAGCCCCAGCATTTT. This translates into CASSFITEQPQHF.

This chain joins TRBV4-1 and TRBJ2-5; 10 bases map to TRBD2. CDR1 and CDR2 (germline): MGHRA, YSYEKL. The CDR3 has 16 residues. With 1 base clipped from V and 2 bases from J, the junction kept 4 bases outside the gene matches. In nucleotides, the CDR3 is TGCGCCAGCAGCCAAGTTAGCGGGGGGACTCAAGAGACCCAGTACTTC. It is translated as CASSQVSGGTQETQYF.

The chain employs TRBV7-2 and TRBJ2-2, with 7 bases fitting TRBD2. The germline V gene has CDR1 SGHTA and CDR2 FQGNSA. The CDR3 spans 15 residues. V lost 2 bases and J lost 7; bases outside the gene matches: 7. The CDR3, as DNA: TGTGCCAGCAGCTTATTGAGCGGGACGGGCGGGGAGCTGTTTTTT. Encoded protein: CASSLLSGTGGELFF. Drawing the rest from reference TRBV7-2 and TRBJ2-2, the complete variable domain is GAGVSQSPSNKVTEKGKDVELRCDPISGHTALYWYRQSLGQGLEFLIYFQGNSAPDKSGLPSDRFSAERTGGSVSTLTIQRTQQEDSAVYLCASSLLSGTGGELFFGEGSRLTVL.

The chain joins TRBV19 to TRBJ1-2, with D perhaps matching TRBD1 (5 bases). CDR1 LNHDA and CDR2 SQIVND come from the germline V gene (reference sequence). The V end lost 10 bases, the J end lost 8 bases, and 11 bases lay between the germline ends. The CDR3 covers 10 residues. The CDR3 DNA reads TGTGCCACCCTGGGGCCGGGCTACACCTTC. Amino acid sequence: CATLGPGYTF.

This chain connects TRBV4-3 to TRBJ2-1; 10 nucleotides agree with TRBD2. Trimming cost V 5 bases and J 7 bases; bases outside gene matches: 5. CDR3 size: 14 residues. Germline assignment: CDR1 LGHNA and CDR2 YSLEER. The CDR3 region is CASSFSGGRNEQFF. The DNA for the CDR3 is TGCGCCAGCAGCTTTAGCGGGGGGAGGAATGAGCAGTTCTTC.

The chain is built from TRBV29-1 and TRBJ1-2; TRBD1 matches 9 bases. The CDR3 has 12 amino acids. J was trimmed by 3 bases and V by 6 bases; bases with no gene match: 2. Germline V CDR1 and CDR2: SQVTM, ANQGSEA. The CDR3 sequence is CSVGTGYYGYTF. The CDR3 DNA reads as TGCAGCGTGGGGACAGGGTACTATGGCTACACCTTC.

The CDR3 protein is CSVRDPQGDTEAFF. CDR3 in DNA: TGCAGCGTGCGGGACCCCCAAGGGGACACTGAAGCTTTCTTT. V and J are TRBV29-1 and TRBJ1-1; tentative D call: TRBD1 (5 bases). CDR1 and CDR2 from the germline V gene are SQVTM and ANQGSEA. This CDR3 contains 14 residues. V was pared by 6 bases and J by 3 bases, with 17 bases between.

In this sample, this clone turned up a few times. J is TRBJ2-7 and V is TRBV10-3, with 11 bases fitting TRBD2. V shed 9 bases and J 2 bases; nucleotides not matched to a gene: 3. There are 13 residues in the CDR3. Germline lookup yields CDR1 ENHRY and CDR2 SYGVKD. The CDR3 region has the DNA TGTGCCATTCTACTAGCGGGAGCCTACGAGCAGTACTTC. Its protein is CAILLAGAYEQYF.

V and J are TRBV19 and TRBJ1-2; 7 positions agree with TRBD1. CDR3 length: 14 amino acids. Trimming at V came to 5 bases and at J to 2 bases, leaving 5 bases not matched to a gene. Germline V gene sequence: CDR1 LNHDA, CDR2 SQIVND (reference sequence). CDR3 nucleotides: TGTGCCAGTAGTCCTAGACAGGGAAACTATGGCTACACCTTC. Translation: CASSPRQGNYGYTF.

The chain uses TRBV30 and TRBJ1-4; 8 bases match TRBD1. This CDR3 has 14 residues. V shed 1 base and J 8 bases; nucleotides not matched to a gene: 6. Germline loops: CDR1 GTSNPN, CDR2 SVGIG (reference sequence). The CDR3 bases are TGTGCCTGGAGTGAGACAGGGGTGAAAGAAAAACTGTTTTTT. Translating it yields CAWSETGVKEKLFF.

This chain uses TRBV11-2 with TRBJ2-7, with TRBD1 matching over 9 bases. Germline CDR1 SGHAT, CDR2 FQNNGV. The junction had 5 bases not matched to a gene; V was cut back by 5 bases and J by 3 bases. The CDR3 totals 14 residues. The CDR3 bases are TGTGCCAGCAGCCGAGGGACAGGGATCTACGAGCAGTACTTC. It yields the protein CASSRGTGIYEQYF. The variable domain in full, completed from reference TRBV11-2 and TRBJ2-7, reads EAGVAQSPRYKIIEKRQSVAFWCNPISGHATLYWYQQILGQGPKLLIQFQNNGVVDDSQLPKDRFSAERLKGVDSTLKIQPAKLEDSAVYLCASSRGTGIYEQYFGPGTRLTVT.